The sequence of this T cell receptor beta chain was determined in a study of blood T cell repertoires in COVID-19. The CDR3 length is 15 residues. V lost 2 bases, J lost 4 bases, and 4 bases stayed unmatched. Germline V gives CDR1 SGHTA, CDR2 FQGNSA. Assay: immunoSEQ multiplex PCR; the TCRdb copy retains only in-frame clones and omits some. The sample has 200,000 to 300,000 clones, about 82% seen once. Sequencing input: peripheral blood. The chain links TRBV7-2 to TRBJ1-4, with 7 nucleotides matching TRBD1. The receptor was isolated from a woman between 55 and 75 years old with active or convalescent COVID-19. The CDR3 bases are TGTGCCAGCAGCTTAAACAGGGGAATTAATGAAAAACTGTTTTTT. Amino acids: CASSLNRGINEKLFF. Filled out from reference TRBV7-2 and TRBJ1-4, the complete variable domain reads GAGVSQSPSNKVTEKGKDVELRCDPISGHTALYWYRQSLGQGLEFLIYFQGNSAPDKSGLPSDRFSAERTGGSVSTLTIQRTQQEDSAVYLCASSLNRGINEKLFFGSGTQLSVL.